This TCR beta chain was identified in a study of blood T cell repertoires in COVID-19. Study as a whole: The study drew acute and convalescent COVID-19 samples from the United States, Italy and Spain.

Germline V lookup: CDR1 MNHNY, CDR2 SVGAGI (reference sequence). The CDR3 totals 13 residues. Trimming left V 6 bases short and J 2 bases short, with 5 bases between. The sample holds a few counts of this clone. Libraries were prepared by immunoSEQ multiplex PCR; TCRdb keeps only in-frame clonotypes and omits some of them. Of 200,000 to 300,000 clones listed, roughly 80% are singletons. The sample taken for sequencing was peripheral blood. The origin of this receptor is a woman aged 80 or over with acute or convalescent COVID-19. This sequence joins TRBV6-6 and TRBJ2-6; D might be TRBD1 (5 bases). The CDR3 reads CASRGAGANVLTF. CDR3 DNA: TGTGCCAGCAGAGGGGCTGGGGCCAACGTCCTGACTTTC.